Below, 27 T cell receptor beta chains from the same sample are listed, as sequenced in a study of cytomegalovirus exposure and HLA in healthy donors (dated by TCRdb to about 2017). Receptor amplification or capture employed the immunoSEQ multiplex PCR assay. Drawn from immuneACCESS, this table holds only the in-frame rearrangements with V and J called that TCRdb kept. Clones are partly lost; checked studies trace under half to an unresolved V gene and leave the rest unexplained. This sample has 82,000 or so clones in its table, and 90% to 95% of those were observed once. 0.69% of the sample belongs to the ten largest clones. Sequencing used PBMCs. The origin of the receptors is a woman aged 18 to 35 in good health and CMV-seronegative.

This clone has just one count. The chain recombines TRBV5-4 with TRBJ1-2; 7 nucleotides align to TRBD1. The V and J ends lost 0 bases and 3 bases, in that order; junction bases with no gene match: 5. There are 15 residues in the CDR3. In germline, CDR1 is SGHNT, CDR2 YYREEE (reference sequence). The CDR3 sequence is CASSLASRGYYGYTF. The CDR3 coding sequence is TGTGCCAGCAGCTTGGCGAGCAGGGGGTACTATGGCTACACCTTC. Combining the CDR3 with reference TRBV5-4 and TRBJ1-2 gives the whole variable domain ETGVTQSPTHLIKTRGQQVTLRCSSQSGHNTVSWYQQALGQGPQFIFQYYREEENGRGNFPPRFSGLQFPNYSSELNVNALELDDSALYLCASSLASRGYYGYTFGSGTRLTVV.

About this clone: Other DNA variants within this sample encode the same CDR3. J is TRBJ1-2 and V is TRBV6-5, with TRBD1 matching 9 bases. Per the germline V gene, CDR1 is MNHEY and CDR2 is SVGAGI. V shed 2 bases and J 4 bases; nucleotides not matched to a gene: 2. The CDR3 is 14 residues long. The CDR3 DNA reads TGTGCCAGCAGTTACGGGACAGGGACCTATGGCTACACCTTC. Translated, it gives CASSYGTGTYGYTF.

The DNA for the CDR3 is TGTGCCAGCAGCGTAAGGGACAGGCATTCGACCAGAACCATATATTTT. The encoded protein is CASSVRDRHSTRTIYF. This chain connects TRBV5-8 to TRBJ1-3, with TRBD1 matching 8 bases. J gave up 10 bases and V 4 bases, and 16 bases lay outside the gene matches. Germline CDR1 reads SGHTS; CDR2 reads YDEGEE. The CDR3 covers 16 residues. The full variable domain, with the rest looked up from reference TRBV5-8 and TRBJ1-3, is EAGVTQSPTHLIKTRGQQATLRCSPISGHTSVYWYQQALGLGLQFLLWYDEGEERNRGNFPPRFSGRQFPNYSSELNVNALELEDSALYLCASSVRDRHSTRTIYFGEGSWLTVV.

The chain has TRBV4-1 and TRBJ2-5; maybe TRBD1 (7 bases). CDR3 length equals 16 residues. Germline V lookup: CDR1 MGHRA, CDR2 YSYEKL. Deletions cut 2 bases from V and 1 base from J, with 14 bases between. The CDR3 loop is CASSQTSRGAQETQYF. CDR3 bases: TGCGCCAGCAGCCAAACGAGCAGGGGGGCCCAAGAGACCCAGTACTTC.

The V call is TRBV7-8, the J call TRBJ2-5; maybe TRBD1 (6 bases). Per the germline V gene, CDR1 is SGHVS and CDR2 is FQNEAQ. The CDR3 runs 15 residues. The V end was cut by 3 bases, the J end by 5 bases, with 16 bases between. CDR3 in amino acids: CASSLGAQGFETQYF. Here the CDR3 DNA reads TGTGCCAGCAGCTTGGGTGCACAGGGTTTTGAGACCCAGTACTTC.

The gene calls are TRBV2 and TRBJ2-1, with D maybe TRBD1 (6 bases). There are 14 residues in the CDR3. Trimming shortened V by 8 bases and J by 0 bases, and 11 bases separated the two germline ends. CDR1 is SNHLY and CDR2 is FYNNEI in the germline V gene. CDR3 protein: CASGDTSSYNEQFF. The CDR3 DNA is TGTGCCAGCGGGGACACCAGCTCCTACAATGAGCAGTTCTTC.

V usage is TRBV5-6 and J usage is TRBJ2-3, with D possibly matching TRBD1 (6 bases). The CDR3 is 14 residues long. The germline gives CDR1 SGHDT, CDR2 YYEEEE. V was cut by 0 bases and J by 6 bases, with 11 bases left in between. CDR3 DNA sequence: TGTGCCAGCAGCTTGGAGGGGGTCAGGGATACGCAGTATTTT. Protein: CASSLEGVRDTQYF.

The rearrangement uses TRBV5-5 and TRBJ2-5; 14 nucleotides align to TRBD2. The CDR3 runs 16 residues. The V segment lost 4 bases and the J segment 0 bases; nucleotides outside the gene matches: 2. CDR1 and CDR2 from the germline V gene are SGHKS and YYEKEE (reference sequence). CDR3 sequence: CASSRGLAGDQETQYF. CDR3 in DNA: TGTGCCAGCAGCCGGGGACTAGCGGGGGACCAAGAGACCCAGTACTTC. Complete variable domain (other parts from reference TRBV5-5 and TRBJ2-5): DAGVTQSPTHLIKTRGQQVTLRCSPISGHKSVSWYQQVLGQGPQFIFQYYEKEERGRGNFPDRFSARQFPNYSSELNVNALLLGDSALYLCASSRGLAGDQETQYFGPGTRLLVL.

The rearrangement links TRBV4-1 to TRBJ1-2; D is possibly TRBD1 (5 bases). The CDR3 is 12 residues long. V shed 1 base and J shed 6 bases, with 6 bases lying between them. Germline lookup yields CDR1 MGHRA and CDR2 YSYEKL. CDR3 DNA sequence: TGCGCCAGCAGCCAAGCAGGGAATGGCTACACCTTC. Translated: CASSQAGNGYTF.

This chain connects TRBV11-2 to TRBJ2-1, with D possibly TRBD1 on 5 matching bases. Germline V CDR1 and CDR2: SGHAT, FQNNGV. CDR3 length: 19 amino acids. The V end was cut by 3 bases, the J end by 0 bases, with 21 bases between. The CDR3 DNA reads TGTGCCAGCAGCTTCCAGAGACAGATGCCAACCTACTCCTACAATGAGCAGTTCTTC. This sequence encodes CASSFQRQMPTYSYNEQFF.

The chain is built from TRBV4-1 and TRBJ2-2; D not resolved. The germline CDR1 and CDR2 sequences are MGHRA and YSYEKL. Trimming removed 1 base at V and 5 bases at J, with 5 bases between. CDR3 length: 13 residues. The CDR3 protein is CASSQVQTGELFF. The CDR3 region has the DNA TGCGCCAGCAGCCAAGTACAAACCGGGGAGCTGTTTTTT.

CDR3 sequence (DNA): TGTGCCAGCAGCATACTACCAAGGGAGACCCAGTACTTC. Its translation: CASSILPRETQYF. This chain links TRBV27 with TRBJ2-5, with D hard to call. The V gene's germline CDR1 is MNHEY and CDR2 SMNVEV (reference sequence). The CDR3 consists of 13 residues. Trimming took off 6 bases at V and 5 bases at J, with 13 bases between the two ends.

The CDR3 region is CASSWGTATTYEQYF. The CDR3 nucleotides read TGCGCCAGCAGCTGGGGGACAGCCACAACCTACGAGCAGTACTTC. J is TRBJ2-7 and V is TRBV5-1, with 7 positions matching TRBD1. The CDR3 loop spans 15 amino acids. Germline CDR1 SGHRS, CDR2 YFSETQ. V trimming: 3 bases; J trimming: 2 bases; junction bases outside the gene matches: 8.

The V and J genes are TRBV4-1 and TRBJ2-1; 8 bases align to TRBD1. The CDR3 is 18 residues long. The trim removed 1 base at V and 4 bases at J, leaving 12 bases unmatched. Germline loops: CDR1 MGHRA, CDR2 YSYEKL. The CDR3 region has the DNA TGCGCCAGCAGCCAAGGTCCCGGGACAGGATTAAAGTACAATGAGCAGTTCTTC. Translating it yields CASSQGPGTGLKYNEQFF.

The gene calls are TRBV29-1 and TRBJ1-1; unclear D gene. Trimming cost V 6 bases and J 1 base, with 12 bases left between them. Per the germline V gene, CDR1 is SQVTM and CDR2 is ANQGSEA. This CDR3 has 13 amino acids. CDR3 protein: CSVVGEGNTEAFF. The CDR3 DNA reads TGCAGCGTAGTCGGGGAGGGGAACACTGAAGCTTTCTTT.

The chain carries TRBV4-1 and TRBJ1-6, with TRBD1 matching over 9 bases. The germline CDR1 and CDR2 sequences are MGHRA and YSYEKL. Germline trimming cut 3 bases from V and 10 bases from J; bases unmatched to any gene: 19. The CDR3 contains 19 residues. The CDR3 coding sequence is TGCGCCAGCAGCCACAACCCAGATACAGGGGGCACGAAAAGGTCACCCCTCCACTTT. Its translation: CASSHNPDTGGTKRSPLHF.

This sequence joins TRBV6-1 and TRBJ1-1; D ambiguous. Germline V gives CDR1 MNHNS, CDR2 SASEGT. V was cut by 4 bases and J by 1 base, with 7 bases left in between. This CDR3 is built from 13 residues. The CDR3 bases are TGTGCCAGCAGTGGACAAGCGAACACTGAAGCTTTCTTT. Encoded protein: CASSGQANTEAFF.

This rearrangement joins TRBV28 to TRBJ1-4; 7 positions agree with TRBD1. V gave up 8 bases and J gave up 2 bases; unmatched junction bases: 8. The CDR3 runs 15 residues. Germline CDR1 MDHEN, CDR2 SYDVKM. The CDR3 sequence: CASSTGLGTNEKLFF. The DNA for the CDR3 is TGTGCCAGCTCGACAGGGCTTGGGACTAATGAAAAACTGTTTTTT.

The gene calls are TRBV5-4 and TRBJ2-1, with 11 positions matching TRBD2. Losses at the gene ends were 4 bases for V and 7 bases for J; bases not matched to a gene: 10. CDR3 length: 16 residues. Germline CDR1 is SGHNT and CDR2 is YYREEE (reference sequence). The CDR3 DNA reads TGTGCCAGCAGCGGTGCGACTAGCGGGACCATAAATGAGCAGTTCTTC. This translates into CASSGATSGTINEQFF.

The chain is built from TRBV6-5 and TRBJ1-2; 7 nucleotides line up with TRBD1. The CDR3 contains 14 residues. Per the germline V gene, CDR1 is MNHEY and CDR2 is SVGAGI. Trimming removed 2 bases from V and 7 bases from J; junction bases left unmatched: 7. The CDR3 spells CASSYQGGAVGYTF. The DNA of the CDR3 is TGTGCCAGCAGTTACCAAGGGGGCGCGGTTGGCTACACCTTC.

There are a few counts of this clone. V and J are TRBV4-1 and TRBJ1-3, with 7 bases identical to TRBD1. The CDR3 is 17 amino acids. V shed 4 bases, J shed 0 bases, and the junction held 9 bases outside the gene matches. Per the germline V gene, CDR1 is MGHRA and CDR2 is YSYEKL. The CDR3 is CASSRDPTGSSGNTIYF. In nucleotides, the CDR3 is TGCGCCAGCAGCCGAGATCCGACAGGGAGCTCTGGAAACACCATATATTTT.

The gene calls are TRBV28 and TRBJ1-4, with D tentatively TRBD1 (6 bases). CDR1 is MDHEN, CDR2 SYDVKM, per germline. The V end was cut by 5 bases, the J end by 3 bases, with 13 bases between. The CDR3 spans 15 residues. The CDR3 protein is CASSHTGTANEKLFF. CDR3 sequence (DNA): TGTGCCAGCAGTCACACAGGGACCGCTAATGAAAAACTGTTTTTT.

This chain joins TRBV7-2 and TRBJ2-2; D gene ambiguous. Deletions cut 5 bases from V and 2 bases from J, with 12 bases between. CDR3 length equals 15 residues. Germline V lookup: CDR1 SGHTA, CDR2 FQGNSA. The DNA of the CDR3 is TGTGCCAGCAGCCCCCTTAGGAGAAACACCGGGGAGCTGTTTTTT. Protein: CASSPLRRNTGELFF.

As to this clone: A read error may account for a junction end that differs from germline. The chain's CDR3 is CASREAGTGGGYTF. The CDR3 DNA sequence: TGTGCCAGCAGAGAAGCCGGGACAGGGGGTGGCTACACCTTC. The chain carries TRBV6-1 and TRBJ1-2, with 11 nucleotides matching TRBD1. Germline CDR1 and CDR2: MNHNS and SASEGT. This CDR3 has 14 residues.

The genes are TRBV7-2 and TRBJ1-6; a weak D match, TRBD1 (6 bases). Germline assignment: CDR1 SGHTA and CDR2 FQGNSA. Trimming left V 5 bases short and J 7 bases short, with 15 bases between. The CDR3 extends over 15 amino acids. Written as DNA, the CDR3 is TGTGCCAGCAGCAGACCCGGGACACCAAATTCACCCCTCCACTTT. This gives the protein CASSRPGTPNSPLHF.

The chain has TRBV30 and TRBJ2-3, with 9 bases matching TRBD1. CDR1 is GTSNPN, CDR2 SVGIG, per germline (reference sequence). This CDR3 region has 16 residues. Unmatched junction bases numbered 9, after V lost 5 bases and J lost 0 bases. CDR3 sequence reads: CAWARTGETSTDTQYF. CDR3 sequence (DNA): TGTGCCTGGGCCCGGACAGGGGAGACTAGCACAGATACGCAGTATTTT.

The rearrangement links TRBV28 to TRBJ2-1, with D perhaps matching TRBD2 (7 bases). Germline V gene lookup returns CDR1 MDHEN and CDR2 SYDVKM. V lost 8 bases, J lost 3 bases, and 14 bases lay in between. There are 14 residues in the CDR3. The CDR3 sequence is CASHRGGDYNEQFF. The CDR3 bases are TGTGCCAGCCATCGAGGGGGGGACTACAATGAGCAGTTCTTC.